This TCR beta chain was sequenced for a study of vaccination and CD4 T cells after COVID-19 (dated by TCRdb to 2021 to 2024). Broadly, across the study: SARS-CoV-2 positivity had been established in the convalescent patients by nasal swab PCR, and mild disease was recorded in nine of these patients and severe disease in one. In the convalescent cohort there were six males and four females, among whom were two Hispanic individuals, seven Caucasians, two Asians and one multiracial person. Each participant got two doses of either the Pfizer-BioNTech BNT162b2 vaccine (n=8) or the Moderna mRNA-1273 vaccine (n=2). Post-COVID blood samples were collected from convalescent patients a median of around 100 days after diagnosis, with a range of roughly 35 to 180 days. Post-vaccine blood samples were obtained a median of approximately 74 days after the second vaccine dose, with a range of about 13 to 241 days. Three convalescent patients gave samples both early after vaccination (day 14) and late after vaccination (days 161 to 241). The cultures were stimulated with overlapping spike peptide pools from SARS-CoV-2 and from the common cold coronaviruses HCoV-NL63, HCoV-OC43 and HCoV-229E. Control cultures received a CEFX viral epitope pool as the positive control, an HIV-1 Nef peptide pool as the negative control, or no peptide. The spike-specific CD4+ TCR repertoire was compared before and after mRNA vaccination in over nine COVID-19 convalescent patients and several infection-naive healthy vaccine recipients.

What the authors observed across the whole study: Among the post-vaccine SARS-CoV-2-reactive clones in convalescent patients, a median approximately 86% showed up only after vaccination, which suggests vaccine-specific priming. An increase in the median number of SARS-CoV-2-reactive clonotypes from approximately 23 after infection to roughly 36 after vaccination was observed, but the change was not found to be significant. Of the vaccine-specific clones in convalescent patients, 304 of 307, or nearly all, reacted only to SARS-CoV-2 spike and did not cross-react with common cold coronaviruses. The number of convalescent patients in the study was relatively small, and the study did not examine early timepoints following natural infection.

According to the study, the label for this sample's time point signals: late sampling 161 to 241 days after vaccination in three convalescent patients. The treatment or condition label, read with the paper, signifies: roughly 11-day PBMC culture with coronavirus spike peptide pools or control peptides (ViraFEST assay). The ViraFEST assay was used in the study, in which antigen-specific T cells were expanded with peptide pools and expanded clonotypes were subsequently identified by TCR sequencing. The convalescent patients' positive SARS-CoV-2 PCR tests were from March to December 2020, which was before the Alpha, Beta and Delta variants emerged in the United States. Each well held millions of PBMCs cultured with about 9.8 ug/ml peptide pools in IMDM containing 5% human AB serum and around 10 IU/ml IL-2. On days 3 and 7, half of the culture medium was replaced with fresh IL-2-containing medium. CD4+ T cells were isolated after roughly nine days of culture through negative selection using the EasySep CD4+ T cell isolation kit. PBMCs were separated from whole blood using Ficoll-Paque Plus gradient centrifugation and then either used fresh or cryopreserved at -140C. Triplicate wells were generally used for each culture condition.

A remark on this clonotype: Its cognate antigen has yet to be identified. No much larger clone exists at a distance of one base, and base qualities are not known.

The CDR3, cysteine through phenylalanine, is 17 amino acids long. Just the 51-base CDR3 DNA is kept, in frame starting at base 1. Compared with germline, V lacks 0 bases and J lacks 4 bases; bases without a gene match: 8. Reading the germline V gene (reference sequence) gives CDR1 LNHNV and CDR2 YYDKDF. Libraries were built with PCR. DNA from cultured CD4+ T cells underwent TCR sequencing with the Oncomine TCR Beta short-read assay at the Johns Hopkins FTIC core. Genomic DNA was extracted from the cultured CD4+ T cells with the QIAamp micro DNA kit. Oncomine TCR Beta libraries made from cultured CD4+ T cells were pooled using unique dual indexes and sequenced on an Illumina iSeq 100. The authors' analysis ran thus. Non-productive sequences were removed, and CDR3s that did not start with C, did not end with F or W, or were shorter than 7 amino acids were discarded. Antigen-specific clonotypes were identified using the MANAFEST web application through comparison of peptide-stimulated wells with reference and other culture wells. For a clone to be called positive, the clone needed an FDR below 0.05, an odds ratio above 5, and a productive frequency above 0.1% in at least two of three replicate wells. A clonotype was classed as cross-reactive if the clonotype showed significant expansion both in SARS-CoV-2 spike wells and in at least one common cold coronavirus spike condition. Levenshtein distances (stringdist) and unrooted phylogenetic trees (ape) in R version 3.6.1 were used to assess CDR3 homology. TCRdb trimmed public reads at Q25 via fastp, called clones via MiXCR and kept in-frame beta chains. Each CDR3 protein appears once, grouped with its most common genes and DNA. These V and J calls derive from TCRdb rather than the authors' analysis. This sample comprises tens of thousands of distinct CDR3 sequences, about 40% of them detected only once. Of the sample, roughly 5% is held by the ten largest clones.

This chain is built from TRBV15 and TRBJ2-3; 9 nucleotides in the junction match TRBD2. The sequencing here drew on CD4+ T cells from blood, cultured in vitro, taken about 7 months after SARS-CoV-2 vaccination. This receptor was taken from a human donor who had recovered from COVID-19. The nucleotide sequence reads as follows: TGTGCCACCAGCAGAGATCTTAGCGGGAGACGGGCAGATACGCAGTATTTT. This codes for CATSRDLSGRRADTQYF.